This TCR beta chain was observed in a study of T cells in Graves' hyperthyroidism and ophthalmopathy. Study summary: Blood from the periphery was taken at initial diagnosis, before any treatment. Study-wide results and caveats: Among clonotypes expanded in thyroid above 0.001, most were also found in blood.

CDR3 size: 16 residues. V lost 4 bases and J 3 bases, leaving 19 bases between the germline ends. The germline CDR1 and CDR2 sequences are SGDLS and YYNGEE. As for this clonotype: Antigen unknown.

RNA transcripts gave rise to amplified TCR beta CDR3 regions. HTBI primers were employed in a first-round RT-PCR of the TCR CDR3. Each CDR3 protein is one row after TCRdb ran MiXCR on the multiplex PCR reads. This table has hundreds of thousands of distinct CDR3 sequences, around 20% appearing once. Material: blood. The V and J genes are TRBV9 and TRBJ1-2, with a possible D match to TRBD1 (6 bases). The sequence was collected from a man younger than 45 with Graves' ophthalmopathy. The CDR3 DNA follows: TGTGCCAGCAGCTACGGCCGGGACAAAAGTTACTATGGCTACACCTTC. It yields the protein CASSYGRDKSYYGYTF.